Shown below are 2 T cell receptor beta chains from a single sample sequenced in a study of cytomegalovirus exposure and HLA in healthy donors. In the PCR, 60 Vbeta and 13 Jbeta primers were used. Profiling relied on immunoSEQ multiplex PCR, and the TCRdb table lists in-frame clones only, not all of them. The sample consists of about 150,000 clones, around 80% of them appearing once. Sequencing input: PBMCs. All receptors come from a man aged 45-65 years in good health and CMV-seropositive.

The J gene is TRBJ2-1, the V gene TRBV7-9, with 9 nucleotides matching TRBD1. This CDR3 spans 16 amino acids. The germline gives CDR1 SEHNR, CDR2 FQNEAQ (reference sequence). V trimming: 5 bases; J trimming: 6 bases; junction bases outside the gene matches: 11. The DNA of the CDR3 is TGTGCCAGCAGCCCGTGGAGGGGACAGGGCGGCAATGAGCAGTTCTTC. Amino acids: CASSPWRGQGGNEQFF.

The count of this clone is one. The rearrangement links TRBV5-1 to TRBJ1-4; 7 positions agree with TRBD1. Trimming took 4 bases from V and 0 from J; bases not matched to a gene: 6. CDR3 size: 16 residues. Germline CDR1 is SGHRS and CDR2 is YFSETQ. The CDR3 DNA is TGCGCCAGCAGCCTACTGGGGACAGCAACTAATGAAAAACTGTTTTTT. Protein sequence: CASSLLGTATNEKLFF. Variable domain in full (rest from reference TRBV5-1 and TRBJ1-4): KAGVTQTPRYLIKTRGQQVTLSCSPISGHRSVSWYQQTPGQGLQFLFEYFSETQRNKGNFPGRFSGRQFSNSRSEMNVSTLELGDSALYLCASSLLGTATNEKLFFGSGTQLSVL.